Each of the 26 T cell receptor beta chains below was sequenced from the same sample in a study of CD8 T cells in Susac syndrome. The authors reverse transcribed about 0.5 to 1 ug RNA with random hexamers. MiXCR, run by TCRdb on the immunoSEQ multiplex PCR reads, gives a single entry per CDR3 protein. Of 150,000 to 160,000 distinct CDR3 sequences in the sample, approximately 93% are singletons; the top ten hold about 0.19%. Sequencing was performed on CD8+ T cells from PBMCs. These receptors all stem from a human donor with multiple sclerosis.

The V and J genes are TRBV25-1 and TRBJ1-4; D is unclear. Germline CDR1 is MGHDK and CDR2 is SYGVNS. The CDR3 covers 13 residues. Trimming pared 4 bases from V and 8 bases from J, leaving 11 bases between. The CDR3 protein is CASSVRFVEKLFF. For the CDR3, the DNA is TGTGCCAGCAGTGTACGATTCGTAGAAAAACTGTTTTTT.

The chain uses TRBV4-1 and TRBJ2-7; D is tentatively TRBD1 or TRBD2 (5 bases each). This CDR3 region has 12 residues. The germline V gene encodes CDR1 MGHRA and CDR2 YSYEKL. Trimming cost V 0 bases and J 12 bases, with 12 bases left between them. CDR3 protein: CASSQDGTFRYF. CDR3 in DNA: TGCGCCAGCAGCCAAGATGGGACGTTTCGGTACTTC.

The rearrangement links TRBV14 to TRBJ2-5; D unresolved. The CDR3 is 14 residues long. Germline loops: CDR1 SGHDN, CDR2 FVKESK. The V gene lost 2 bases and the J gene lost 1 base, with 8 bases spanning the gap. CDR3 DNA sequence: TGTGCCAGCAGCCAATACCCAGTCCAAGAGACCCAGTACTTC. Protein: CASSQYPVQETQYF.

The chain has TRBV5-1 and TRBJ2-7; 9 bases fit TRBD1. This CDR3 has 16 residues. J lost 7 bases, V lost 3 bases, and 14 bases had no gene match. Germline CDR1 and CDR2: SGHRS and YFSETQ. CDR3 DNA: TGCGCCAGCAGCTCCGGGCCGGGACAGGGTTTCGGGGAGCAGTACTTC. Its protein is CASSSGPGQGFGEQYF. Full variable domain (remainder filled in from reference TRBV5-1 and TRBJ2-7): KAGVTQTPRYLIKTRGQQVTLSCSPISGHRSVSWYQQTPGQGLQFLFEYFSETQRNKGNFPGRFSGRQFSNSRSEMNVSTLELGDSALYLCASSSGPGQGFGEQYFGPGTRLTVT.

The gene calls are TRBV29-1 and TRBJ2-7; a weak D match, TRBD1 (6 bases). This CDR3 has 14 amino acids. Germline values: CDR1 SQVTM, CDR2 ANQGSEA. Trimming took 1 base from V and 2 from J, leaving 12 bases between them. DNA of the CDR3: TGCAGCGTTGAAGTTAACAGGGCCCCCTACGAGCAGTACTTC. The encoded protein is CSVEVNRAPYEQYF.

The chain links TRBV30 to TRBJ2-5; 8 positions agree with TRBD1. The CDR3 covers 13 residues. After removal of 6 bases from V and 2 bases from J, the junction contained 5 bases not matched to a gene. CDR1 is GTSNPN and CDR2 is SVGIG in the germline V gene (reference sequence). CDR3 sequence: CACDRGGQETQYF. The CDR3 DNA reads TGTGCCTGTGACAGGGGCGGACAAGAGACCCAGTACTTC.

The V call is TRBV20-1, the J call TRBJ2-7, with unresolved D. The germline gives CDR1 DFQATT, CDR2 SNEGSKA (reference sequence). Trimming took 4 bases from V and 1 from J, leaving 14 bases between them. The CDR3 has 14 amino acids. CDR3 sequence (DNA): TGCAGTGCTATGGGCAGTACAATATCCTACGAGCAGTACTTC. Protein product: CSAMGSTISYEQYF.

This clonotype was picked up a small number of times. The genes are TRBV13 and TRBJ2-3, with TRBD2 as a possible D gene (6 bases). The CDR3 contains 15 residues. Germline V gene data show CDR1 as PRHDT and CDR2 as FYEKMQ (reference sequence). Trimming shortened V by 3 bases and J by 0 bases, and 10 bases separated the two germline ends. CDR3 nucleotide sequence: TGTGCCAGCAGCTTGGGGAGGAGTAGCACAGATACGCAGTATTTT. Translating gives CASSLGRSSTDTQYF.

The gene calls are TRBV9 and TRBJ1-5; 10 bases are shared with TRBD1. Germline V CDR1 and CDR2: SGDLS, YYNGEE. J gave up 1 base and V 2 bases, and 6 bases lay outside the gene matches. This CDR3 has 17 amino acids. CDR3 sequence: CASSVDTGQGSNQPQHF. The CDR3, as DNA: TGTGCCAGCAGCGTTGACACGGGACAGGGGAGCAATCAGCCCCAGCATTTT.

This chain connects TRBV9 to TRBJ1-2; D uncertain. Per the germline V gene, CDR1 is SGDLS and CDR2 is YYNGEE. V lost 4 bases to trimming and J lost 2 bases, with 9 bases between them. The CDR3 totals 13 residues. The CDR3 protein is CASSPRENYGYTF. The DNA for the CDR3 is TGTGCCAGCAGCCCGCGGGAGAACTATGGCTACACCTTC.

The CDR3 nucleotides are TGTGCCAGCAGCTGGTCCTTACAACCTGGCACAGATACGCAGTATTTT. It is translated as CASSWSLQPGTDTQYF. The chain joins TRBV11-2 to TRBJ2-3; the D is unclear. V was cut by 4 bases and J by 1 base, with 15 bases left in between. The CDR3 extends over 16 amino acids. Germline loops: CDR1 SGHAT, CDR2 FQNNGV.

The chain combines TRBV5-4 with TRBJ2-3; 7 positions match TRBD2. The J segment lost 2 bases and the V segment lost 3 bases, leaving 24 bases of the junction unmatched. CDR1 SGHNT and CDR2 YYREEE come from the germline V gene (reference sequence). The CDR3 totals 21 residues. This CDR3 reads CASSSDRTTPGLDEPTDTQYF. In DNA, the CDR3 is TGTGCCAGCAGCTCTGACCGAACTACGCCCGGACTAGACGAACCCACAGATACGCAGTATTTT.

V usage is TRBV10-3 and J usage is TRBJ2-7, with 8 bases identical to TRBD1. CDR3 length: 16 residues. Germline V gives CDR1 ENHRY, CDR2 SYGVKD. With V trimmed by 6 bases and J by 0 bases, 10 bases remained unmatched. CDR3 sequence: CAIRTGTGPLSYEQYF. The CDR3 DNA is TGTGCCATCAGGACGGGGACAGGCCCTCTCTCCTACGAGCAGTACTTC.

V and J are TRBV9 and TRBJ2-3, with TRBD2 identical over 11 bases. Germline V gives CDR1 SGDLS, CDR2 YYNGEE. V lost 2 bases and J lost 6; bases outside the gene matches: 11. This CDR3 has 17 residues. DNA for the CDR3: TGTGCCAGCAGCGTTAGCGGGGGGGCCGGAGCCTCCGATACGCAGTATTTT. Translated, it gives CASSVSGGAGASDTQYF. The variable domain in full, completed from reference TRBV9 and TRBJ2-3, reads DSGVTQTPKHLITATGQRVTLRCSPRSGDLSVYWYQQSLDQGLQFLIQYYNGEERAKGNILERFSAQQFPDLHSELNLSSLELGDSALYFCASSVSGGAGASDTQYFGPGTRLTVL.

This chain links TRBV15 with TRBJ2-3; a weak D match, TRBD2 (6 bases). CDR1 LNHNV and CDR2 YYDKDF come from the germline V gene (reference sequence). The CDR3 spans 15 residues. Trimming pared 1 base from V and 5 bases from J, leaving 13 bases between. CDR3 sequence (DNA): TGTGCCACCAGCAGAGGGTCGGGGGAGGTAGATACGCAGTATTTT. It yields the protein CATSRGSGEVDTQYF.

V gene TRBV4-2 combines with J gene TRBJ1-4, with a possible D match to TRBD1 (5 bases). CDR1 and CDR2 (germline): LGHNA, YNFKEQ. This CDR3 contains 14 residues. V was trimmed by 4 bases and J by 2 bases, leaving 8 bases between them. The CDR3, as DNA: TGTGCCAGCAGCCCGGGACGTACTAATGAAAAACTGTTTTTT. It specifies CASSPGRTNEKLFF.

The chain carries TRBV7-8 and TRBJ2-7; 8 bases are a match to TRBD1. The V segment lost 0 bases and the J segment 3 bases; nucleotides outside the gene matches: 4. The CDR3 is 15 amino acids. Germline V gene lookup returns CDR1 SGHVS and CDR2 FQNEAQ. In DNA, the CDR3 is TGTGCCAGCAGCTTAGCGTCGGGGACAGGCTACGAGCAGTACTTC. Translating it yields CASSLASGTGYEQYF.

The J gene is TRBJ1-1, the V gene TRBV9; TRBD1 matches at 8 bases. The CDR3 sequence is 14 residues long. Trimming removed 5 bases from V and 6 bases from J; junction bases left unmatched: 9. Germline CDR1 is SGDLS and CDR2 is YYNGEE. The chain's CDR3 is CASRGQGMGSEAFF. The CDR3 DNA follows: TGTGCCAGCAGAGGACAGGGAATGGGGTCTGAAGCTTTCTTT.

In its sample, this clonotype was seen a few times. This sequence joins TRBV12-3 or TRBV12-4 and TRBJ2-1; weak D call: TRBD2 (5 bases). Trimming removed 1 base from V and 7 bases from J, with 8 bases in between. This CDR3 has 13 residues. CDR3 DNA sequence: TGTGCCAGCAGTTTAGGGAGGAATAATGAGCAGTTCTTC. Translated, it gives CASSLGRNNEQFF.

The V and J genes are TRBV7-3 and TRBJ2-5; 7 nucleotides match TRBD2. The V gene's germline CDR1 is SGHTA and CDR2 FQGTGA. With 5 bases clipped from V and 1 base from J, the junction kept 1 base outside the gene matches. The CDR3 extends over 13 amino acids. This CDR3 reads CASSLAAQETQYF. In DNA, the CDR3 is TGTGCCAGCAGCCTAGCGGCCCAAGAGACCCAGTACTTC.

In its sample, this clonotype was seen once. This rearrangement joins TRBV12-3 or TRBV12-4 to TRBJ2-5; a possible D gene is TRBD2 (5 bases). The CDR3 contains 15 residues. V was shortened by 6 bases and J by 3 bases, with 17 bases between the two germline ends. This CDR3 is CASSSLIDGEETQYF. The CDR3 DNA is TGTGCCAGCAGCTCACTCATAGACGGGGAAGAGACCCAGTACTTC.

The chain carries TRBV24-1 and TRBJ2-5, with 8 positions matching TRBD2. The trim removed 4 bases at V and 5 bases at J, leaving 5 bases unmatched. CDR1 and CDR2 (germline): KGHDR, SFDVKD. This CDR3 has 14 amino acids. This CDR3 reads CATSDPGGRETQYF. The CDR3 DNA follows: TGTGCCACCAGTGACCCGGGGGGGCGGGAGACCCAGTACTTC.

The V and J genes are TRBV28 and TRBJ2-7; D is undetermined. The CDR3 has 14 amino acids. The germline V and J ends were trimmed by 7 bases and 4 bases, with 17 bases remaining between them. In germline, CDR1 is MDHEN, CDR2 SYDVKM. The CDR3 DNA is TGTGCCAGCACAAGAGGTAGCAGGCCGTACGAGCAGTACTTC. This codes for CASTRGSRPYEQYF.

This rearrangement joins TRBV15 to TRBJ1-5; a possible D gene is TRBD1 (6 bases). The CDR3 has 15 amino acids. Germline V CDR1 and CDR2: LNHNV, YYDKDF (reference sequence). The V gene lost 1 base and the J gene lost 9 bases, with 16 bases spanning the gap. For the CDR3, the DNA is TGTGCCACCAGCAGAGGGGACAAGGCTCCCTCGCCCCAGCATTTT. Its protein is CATSRGDKAPSPQHF.

The DNA for the CDR3 is TGTGCCAGTACGAGACAGGGGAACACCGGGGAGCTGTTTTTT. Amino acids: CASTRQGNTGELFF. The chain combines TRBV19 with TRBJ2-2; TRBD1 matches at 7 bases. With 7 bases clipped from V and 1 base from J, the junction kept 3 bases outside the gene matches. Germline CDR1 LNHDA, CDR2 SQIVND (reference sequence). There are 14 residues in the CDR3. The full variable domain, rest sourced from reference TRBV19 and TRBJ2-2, is DGGITQSPKYLFRKEGQNVTLSCEQNLNHDAMYWYRQDPGQGLRLIYYSQIVNDFQKGDIAEGYSVSREKKESFPLTVTSAQKNPTAFYLCASTRQGNTGELFFGEGSRLTVL.

This clonotype was seen a single time. The V call is TRBV4-2, the J call TRBJ2-3; unclear D gene. The CDR3 runs to 14 residues. With 2 bases removed from V and 4 bases from J, the gap between germline ends came to 10 bases. Germline V CDR1 and CDR2: LGHNA, YNFKEQ. The CDR3 region is CASSQRIASDTQYF. CDR3 sequence (DNA): TGTGCCAGCAGCCAACGAATCGCGTCAGATACGCAGTATTTT.